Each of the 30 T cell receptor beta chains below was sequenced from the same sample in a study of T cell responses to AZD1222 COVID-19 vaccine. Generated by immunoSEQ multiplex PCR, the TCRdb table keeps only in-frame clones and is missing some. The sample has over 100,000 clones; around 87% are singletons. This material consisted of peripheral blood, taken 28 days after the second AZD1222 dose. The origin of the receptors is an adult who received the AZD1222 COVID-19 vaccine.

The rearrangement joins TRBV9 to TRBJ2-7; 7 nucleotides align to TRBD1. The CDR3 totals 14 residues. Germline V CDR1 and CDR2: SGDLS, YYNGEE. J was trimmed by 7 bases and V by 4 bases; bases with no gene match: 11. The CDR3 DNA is TGTGCCAGCAGCCGGGACAGCCTAGATGGGGAGCAGTACTTC. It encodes CASSRDSLDGEQYF. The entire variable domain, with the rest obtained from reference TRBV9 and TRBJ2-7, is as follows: DSGVTQTPKHLITATGQRVTLRCSPRSGDLSVYWYQQSLDQGLQFLIQYYNGEERAKGNILERFSAQQFPDLHSELNLSSLELGDSALYFCASSRDSLDGEQYFGPGTRLTVT.

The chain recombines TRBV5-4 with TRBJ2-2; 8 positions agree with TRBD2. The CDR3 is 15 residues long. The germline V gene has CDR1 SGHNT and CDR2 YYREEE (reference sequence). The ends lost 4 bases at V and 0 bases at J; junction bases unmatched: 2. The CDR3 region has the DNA TGTGCCAGCAGCCGGGGGGGCGCGAACACCGGGGAGCTGTTTTTT. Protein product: CASSRGGANTGELFF.

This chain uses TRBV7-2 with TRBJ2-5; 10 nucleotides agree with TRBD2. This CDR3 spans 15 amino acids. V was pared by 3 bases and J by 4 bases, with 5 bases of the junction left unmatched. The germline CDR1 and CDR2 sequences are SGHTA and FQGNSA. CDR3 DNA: TGTGCCAGCAGCTTTCAAGCGGGGGGGCGAGAGACCCAGTACTTC. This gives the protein CASSFQAGGRETQYF.

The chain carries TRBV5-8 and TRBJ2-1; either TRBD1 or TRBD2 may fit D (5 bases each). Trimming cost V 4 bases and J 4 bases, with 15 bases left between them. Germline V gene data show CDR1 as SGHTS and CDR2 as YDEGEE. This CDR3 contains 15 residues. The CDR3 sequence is CASSTGTGRYNEQFF. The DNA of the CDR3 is TGTGCCAGCAGCACCGGGACGGGGCGTTACAATGAGCAGTTCTTC. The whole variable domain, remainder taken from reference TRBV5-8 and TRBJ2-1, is EAGVTQSPTHLIKTRGQQATLRCSPISGHTSVYWYQQALGLGLQFLLWYDEGEERNRGNFPPRFSGRQFPNYSSELNVNALELEDSALYLCASSTGTGRYNEQFFGPGTRLTVL.

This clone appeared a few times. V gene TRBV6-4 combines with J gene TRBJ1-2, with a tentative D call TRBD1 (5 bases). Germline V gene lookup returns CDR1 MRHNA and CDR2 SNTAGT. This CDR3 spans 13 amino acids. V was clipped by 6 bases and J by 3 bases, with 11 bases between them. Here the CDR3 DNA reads TGTGCCAGCAGAGGGGACGGGTACTATGGCTACACCTTC. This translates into CASRGDGYYGYTF.

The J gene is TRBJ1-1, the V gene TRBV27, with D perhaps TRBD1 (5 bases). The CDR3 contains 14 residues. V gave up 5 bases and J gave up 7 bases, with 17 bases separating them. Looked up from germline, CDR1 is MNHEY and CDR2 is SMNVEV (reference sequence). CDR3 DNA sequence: TGTGCCAGCAGTGAATACGGGACGGCACTTGAAGCTTTCTTT. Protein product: CASSEYGTALEAFF.

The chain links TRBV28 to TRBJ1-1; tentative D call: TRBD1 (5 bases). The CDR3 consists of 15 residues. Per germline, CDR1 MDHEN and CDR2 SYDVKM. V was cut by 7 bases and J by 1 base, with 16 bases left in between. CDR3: CASNSPRGRNTEAFF. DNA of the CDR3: TGTGCCAGCAACTCCCCCCGGGGCAGGAACACTGAAGCTTTCTTT.

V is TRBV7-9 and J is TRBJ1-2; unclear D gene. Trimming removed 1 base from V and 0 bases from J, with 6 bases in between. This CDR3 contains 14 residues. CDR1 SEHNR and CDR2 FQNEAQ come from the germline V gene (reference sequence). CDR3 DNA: TGTGCCAGCAGCTTAGAAACCTCTAACTATGGCTACACCTTC. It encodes CASSLETSNYGYTF.

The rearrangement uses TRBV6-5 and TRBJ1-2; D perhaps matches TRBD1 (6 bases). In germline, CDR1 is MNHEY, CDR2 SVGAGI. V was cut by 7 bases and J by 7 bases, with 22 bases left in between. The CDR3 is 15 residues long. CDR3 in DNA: TGTGCCAGCACTCTAAGATCCAGGGGAATTGGTGGCTACACCTTC. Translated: CASTLRSRGIGGYTF.

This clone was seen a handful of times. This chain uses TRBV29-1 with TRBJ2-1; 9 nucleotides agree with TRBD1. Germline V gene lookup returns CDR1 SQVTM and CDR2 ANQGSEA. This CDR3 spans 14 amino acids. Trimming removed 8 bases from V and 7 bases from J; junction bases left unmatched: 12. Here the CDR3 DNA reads TGCAGCACCATAACCGGGACAGGGCGGAATGAGCAGTTCTTC. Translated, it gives CSTITGTGRNEQFF.

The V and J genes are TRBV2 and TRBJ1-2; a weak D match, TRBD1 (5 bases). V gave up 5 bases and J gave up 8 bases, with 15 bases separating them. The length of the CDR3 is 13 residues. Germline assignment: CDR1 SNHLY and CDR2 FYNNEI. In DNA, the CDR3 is TGTGCCAGCAGTCCGGGTGGGGGAGAAGGCTACACCTTC. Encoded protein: CASSPGGGEGYTF.

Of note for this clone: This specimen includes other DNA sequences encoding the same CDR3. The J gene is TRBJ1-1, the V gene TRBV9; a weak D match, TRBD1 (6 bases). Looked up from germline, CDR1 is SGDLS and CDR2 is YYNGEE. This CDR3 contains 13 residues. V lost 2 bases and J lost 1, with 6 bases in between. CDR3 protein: CASSVTGNTEAFF. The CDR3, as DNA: TGTGCCAGCAGCGTGACAGGGAACACTGAAGCTTTCTTT.

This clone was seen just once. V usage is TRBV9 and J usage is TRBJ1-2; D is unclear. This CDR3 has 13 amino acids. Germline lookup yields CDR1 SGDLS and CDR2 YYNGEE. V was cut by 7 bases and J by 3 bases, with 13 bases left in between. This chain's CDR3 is CASGQSQHYGYTF. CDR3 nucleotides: TGTGCCAGCGGGCAGTCCCAACACTATGGCTACACCTTC.

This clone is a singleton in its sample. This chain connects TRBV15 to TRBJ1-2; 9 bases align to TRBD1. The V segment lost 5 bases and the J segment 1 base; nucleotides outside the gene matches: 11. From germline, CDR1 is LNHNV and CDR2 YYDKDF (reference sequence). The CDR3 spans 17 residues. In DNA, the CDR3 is TGTGCCACCAGCGCAGGACAGGGGCCTAGCTTTAACTATGGCTACACCTTC. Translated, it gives CATSAGQGPSFNYGYTF.

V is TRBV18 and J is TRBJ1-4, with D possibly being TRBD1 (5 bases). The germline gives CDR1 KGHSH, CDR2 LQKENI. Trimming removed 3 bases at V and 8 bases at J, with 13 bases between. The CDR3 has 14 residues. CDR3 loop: CASSPKTDKEKLFF. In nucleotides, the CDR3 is TGTGCCAGCTCACCGAAGACAGATAAGGAAAAACTGTTTTTT.

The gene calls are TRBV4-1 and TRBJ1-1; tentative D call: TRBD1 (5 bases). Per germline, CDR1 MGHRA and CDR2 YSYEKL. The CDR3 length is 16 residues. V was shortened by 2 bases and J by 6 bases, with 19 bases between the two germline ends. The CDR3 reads CASSQQGGGRYAEAFF. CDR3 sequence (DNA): TGCGCCAGCAGCCAACAGGGTGGCGGTAGGTACGCTGAAGCTTTCTTT.

CDR3 amino acids: CASSYSTTGGPYEQYF. In DNA, the CDR3 is TGTGCCAGCAGTTACTCGACTACGGGGGGGCCCTACGAGCAGTACTTC. The J gene is TRBJ2-7, the V gene TRBV6-5, with TRBD2 matching over 8 bases. Germline V gene lookup returns CDR1 MNHEY and CDR2 SVGAGI. Trimming removed 0 bases from V and 2 bases from J; junction bases left unmatched: 6. The CDR3 is 16 amino acids.

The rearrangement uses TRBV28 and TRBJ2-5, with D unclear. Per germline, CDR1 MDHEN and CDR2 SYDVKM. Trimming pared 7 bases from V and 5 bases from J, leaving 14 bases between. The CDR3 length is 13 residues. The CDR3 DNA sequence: TGTGCCAGCATCTCAGAGTCCCGGGAGACCCAGTACTTC. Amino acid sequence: CASISESRETQYF.

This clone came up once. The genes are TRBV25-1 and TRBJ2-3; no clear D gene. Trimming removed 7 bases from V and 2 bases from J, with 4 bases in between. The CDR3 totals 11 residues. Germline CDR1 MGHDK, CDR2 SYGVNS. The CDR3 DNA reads TGTGCCAGCAAATCCACAGATACGCAGTATTTT. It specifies CASKSTDTQYF.

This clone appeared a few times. The chain's CDR3 is CASSVEVLAGGLAEQFF. DNA for the CDR3: TGTGCCAGCAGCGTAGAGGTCCTAGCGGGAGGGCTGGCTGAGCAGTTCTTC. The rearrangement joins TRBV9 to TRBJ2-1; 12 nucleotides line up with TRBD2. The V gene end was trimmed by 0 bases and the J gene end by 9 bases; junction bases not matched to a gene: 10. Germline V gene sequence: CDR1 SGDLS, CDR2 YYNGEE. The CDR3 has 17 residues. The variable domain in full, with the rest retrieved from reference TRBV9 and TRBJ2-1, is DSGVTQTPKHLITATGQRVTLRCSPRSGDLSVYWYQQSLDQGLQFLIQYYNGEERAKGNILERFSAQQFPDLHSELNLSSLELGDSALYFCASSVEVLAGGLAEQFFGPGTRLTVL.

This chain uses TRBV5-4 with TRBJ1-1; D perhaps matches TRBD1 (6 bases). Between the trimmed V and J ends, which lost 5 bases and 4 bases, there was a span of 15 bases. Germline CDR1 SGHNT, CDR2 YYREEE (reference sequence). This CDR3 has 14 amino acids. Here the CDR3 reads CASRLNRVGTEAFF. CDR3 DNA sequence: TGTGCCAGCAGATTGAACAGGGTAGGCACTGAAGCTTTCTTT. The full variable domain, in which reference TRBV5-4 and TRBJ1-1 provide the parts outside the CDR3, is ETGVTQSPTHLIKTRGQQVTLRCSSQSGHNTVSWYQQALGQGPQFIFQYYREEENGRGNFPPRFSGLQFPNYSSELNVNALELDDSALYLCASRLNRVGTEAFFGQGTRLTVV.

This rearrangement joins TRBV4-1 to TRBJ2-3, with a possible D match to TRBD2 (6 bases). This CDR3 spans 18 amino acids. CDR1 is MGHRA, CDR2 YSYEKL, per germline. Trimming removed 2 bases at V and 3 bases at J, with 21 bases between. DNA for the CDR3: TGCGCCAGCAGCCAACCTCCAAGGACGGGAGCGCTGACAGATACGCAGTATTTT. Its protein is CASSQPPRTGALTDTQYF.

The CDR3 nucleotides are TGTGCCAGCAGTGAATCCTACTATGGCTACACCTTC. Translating gives CASSESYYGYTF. V usage is TRBV25-1 and J usage is TRBJ1-2; D not certain. Looked up from germline, CDR1 is MGHDK and CDR2 is SYGVNS. The CDR3 length is 12 residues. The V and J ends lost 1 base and 3 bases respectively, with 3 bases between them.

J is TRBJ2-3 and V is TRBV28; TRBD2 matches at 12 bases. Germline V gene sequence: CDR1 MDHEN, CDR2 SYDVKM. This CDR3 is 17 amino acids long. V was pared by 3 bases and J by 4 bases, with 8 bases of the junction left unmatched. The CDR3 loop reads CASSLSSGRAGADTQYF. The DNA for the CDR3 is TGTGCCAGCAGTTTGTCTAGCGGGAGGGCCGGCGCAGATACGCAGTATTTT.

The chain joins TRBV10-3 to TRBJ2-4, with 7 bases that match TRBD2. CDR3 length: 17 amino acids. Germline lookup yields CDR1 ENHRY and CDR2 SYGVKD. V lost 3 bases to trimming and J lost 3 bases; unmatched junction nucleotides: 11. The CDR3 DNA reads TGTGCCATCAGTGATGGGGGGAGGGCCGGAGGCAAAAACATTCAGTACTTC. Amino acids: CAISDGGRAGGKNIQYF.

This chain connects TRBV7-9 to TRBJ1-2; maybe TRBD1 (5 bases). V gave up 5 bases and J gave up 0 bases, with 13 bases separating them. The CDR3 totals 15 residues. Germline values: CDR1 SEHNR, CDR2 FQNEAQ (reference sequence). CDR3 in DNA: TGTGCCAGCAGCCCCCCGGGGCTCTCTAACTATGGCTACACCTTC. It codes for CASSPPGLSNYGYTF.

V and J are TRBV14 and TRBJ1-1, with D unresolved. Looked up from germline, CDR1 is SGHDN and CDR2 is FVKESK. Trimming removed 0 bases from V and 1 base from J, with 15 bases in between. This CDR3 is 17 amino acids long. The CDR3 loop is CASSQDSGGWGNTEAFF. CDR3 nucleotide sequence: TGTGCCAGCAGCCAAGATAGCGGAGGGTGGGGGAACACTGAAGCTTTCTTT.

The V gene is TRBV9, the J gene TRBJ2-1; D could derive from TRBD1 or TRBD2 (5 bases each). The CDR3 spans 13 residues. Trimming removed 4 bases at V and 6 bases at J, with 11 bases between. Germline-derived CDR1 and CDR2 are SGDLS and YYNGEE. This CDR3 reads CASSRGVFNEQFF. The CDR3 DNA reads TGTGCCAGCAGCCGAGGGGTCTTCAATGAGCAGTTCTTC.

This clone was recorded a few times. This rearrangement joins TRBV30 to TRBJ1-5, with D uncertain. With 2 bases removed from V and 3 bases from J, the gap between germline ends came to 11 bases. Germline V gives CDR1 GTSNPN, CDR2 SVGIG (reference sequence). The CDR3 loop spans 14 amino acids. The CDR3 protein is CAWSRASYNQPQHF. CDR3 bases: TGTGCCTGGAGTCGGGCCAGTTACAATCAGCCCCAGCATTTT.

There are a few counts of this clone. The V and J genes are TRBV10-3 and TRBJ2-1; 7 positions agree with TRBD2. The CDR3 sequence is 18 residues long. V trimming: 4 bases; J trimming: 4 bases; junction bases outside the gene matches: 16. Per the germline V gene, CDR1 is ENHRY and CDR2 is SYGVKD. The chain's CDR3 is CAISGAYLSSGQYNEQFF. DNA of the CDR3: TGTGCCATCAGTGGGGCCTACTTGTCTAGCGGACAATACAATGAGCAGTTCTTC.